The TCR beta chain described here comes from a study of OX40 agonist ivuxolimab in advanced cancers. Across the whole study: The patients got ivuxolimab, which is an agonistic anti-OX40 (CD134) antibody. People in dose escalation had one of these cancers: hepatocellular carcinoma, melanoma, renal cell or head and neck cancer. Partial responses were observed in three patients, of whom one had hepatocellular carcinoma and two had cutaneous melanoma.

The protocol was immunoSEQ multiplex PCR, while the TCRdb copy is restricted to in-frame clones and leaves out a portion. In the table there are over 70,000 clones, 90% of which are singletons. The germline V gene encodes CDR1 LNHNV and CDR2 YYDKDF (reference sequence). The trim removed 0 bases at V and 5 bases at J, leaving 9 bases unmatched. The CDR3 covers 17 residues. If patients had autoimmune disease history or systemic immunosuppression, they were excluded. This rearrangement joins TRBV15 to TRBJ2-5; 10 bases are shared with TRBD2. The clonotype was recovered from an adult with an advanced solid tumor such as melanoma, head and neck, liver or kidney cancer. This sample comprised CD4+ or CD8+ T cells sorted from blood, obtained in a trial of the OX40 agonist ivuxolimab. CDR3 sequence (DNA): TGTGCCACCAGCAGAGATGCGCTAGCGGGAGATCGGGAGACCCAGTACTTC. Amino acid sequence: CATSRDALAGDRETQYF.